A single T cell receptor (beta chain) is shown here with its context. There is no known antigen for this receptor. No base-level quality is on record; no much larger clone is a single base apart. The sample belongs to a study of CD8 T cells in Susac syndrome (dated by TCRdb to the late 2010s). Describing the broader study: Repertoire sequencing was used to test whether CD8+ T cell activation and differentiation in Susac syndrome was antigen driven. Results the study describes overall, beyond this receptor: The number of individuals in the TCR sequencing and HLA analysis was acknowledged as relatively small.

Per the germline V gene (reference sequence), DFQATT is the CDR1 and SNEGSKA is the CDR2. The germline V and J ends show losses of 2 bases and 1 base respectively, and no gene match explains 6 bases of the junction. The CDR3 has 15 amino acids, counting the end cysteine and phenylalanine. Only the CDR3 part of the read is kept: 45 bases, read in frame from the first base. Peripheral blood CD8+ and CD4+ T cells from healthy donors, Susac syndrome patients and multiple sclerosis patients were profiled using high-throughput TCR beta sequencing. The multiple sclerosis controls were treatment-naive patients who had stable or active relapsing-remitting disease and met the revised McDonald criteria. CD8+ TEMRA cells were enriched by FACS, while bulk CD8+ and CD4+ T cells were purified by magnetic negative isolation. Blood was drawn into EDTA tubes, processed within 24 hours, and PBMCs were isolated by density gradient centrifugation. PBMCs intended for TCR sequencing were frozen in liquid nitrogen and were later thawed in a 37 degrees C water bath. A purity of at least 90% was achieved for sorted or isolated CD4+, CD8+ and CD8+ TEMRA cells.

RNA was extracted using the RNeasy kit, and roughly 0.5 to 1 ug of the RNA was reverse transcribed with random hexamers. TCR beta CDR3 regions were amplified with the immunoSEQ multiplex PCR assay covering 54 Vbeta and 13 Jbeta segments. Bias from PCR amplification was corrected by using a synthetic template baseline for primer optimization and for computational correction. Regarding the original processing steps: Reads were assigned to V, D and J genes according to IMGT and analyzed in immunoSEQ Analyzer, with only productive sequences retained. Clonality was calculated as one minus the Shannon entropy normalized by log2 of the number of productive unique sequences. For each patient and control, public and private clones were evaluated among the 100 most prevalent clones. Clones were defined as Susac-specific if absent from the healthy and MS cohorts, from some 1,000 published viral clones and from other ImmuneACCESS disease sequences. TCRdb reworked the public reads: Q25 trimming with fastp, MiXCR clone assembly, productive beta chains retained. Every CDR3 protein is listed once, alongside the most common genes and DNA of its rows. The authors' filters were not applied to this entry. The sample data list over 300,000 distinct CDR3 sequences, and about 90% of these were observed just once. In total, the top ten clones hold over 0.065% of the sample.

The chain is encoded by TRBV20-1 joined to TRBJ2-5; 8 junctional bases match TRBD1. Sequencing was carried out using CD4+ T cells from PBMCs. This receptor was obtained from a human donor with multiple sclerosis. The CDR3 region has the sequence CSARRAGGIQETQYF. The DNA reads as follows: TGCAGTGCTAGAAGGGCAGGGGGCATCCAAGAGACCCAGTACTTC.